The 9 T cell receptor beta chains listed next were all sequenced from one sample in a study of blood T cells in healthy people across ages. Alongside a J-beta primer mix, a sample-barcoded 5' primer served in a second PCR lasting roughly 7 to 11 cycles. One entry per CDR3 protein, called by TCRdb with MiXCR from the 5' RACE reads. The repertoire holds about 670,000 distinct CDR3 sequences, with approximately 40% as singletons. The sequenced material came from blood. Source of these receptors: an elderly man in good health.

This chain connects TRBV2 to TRBJ2-5, with D perhaps assigned TRBD1 or TRBD2 (6 bases each). Trimming took 6 bases from V and 11 from J, leaving 25 bases between them. The germline gives CDR1 SNHLY, CDR2 FYNNEI. This CDR3 spans 15 amino acids. For the CDR3, the DNA is TGTGCCAGCAGGCTAGCGACAGGAGGAGTAGGTGAGCAGTACTTC. Residues: CASRLATGGVGEQYF.

The CDR3 loop reads CASSLSGLAEADTQYF. Written as DNA, the CDR3 is TGTGCCAGCAGCTTATCGGGACTAGCGGAGGCAGATACGCAGTATTTT. The gene calls are TRBV7-9 and TRBJ2-3; 11 bases fit TRBD2. Trimming cost V 2 bases and J 4 bases; bases outside gene matches: 5. The CDR3 loop spans 16 amino acids. Germline CDR1 reads SEHNR; CDR2 reads FQNEAQ (reference sequence). The full variable domain, its missing parts supplied by reference TRBV7-9 and TRBJ2-3, is DTGVSQNPRHKITKRGQNVTFRCDPISEHNRLYWYRQTLGQGPEFLTYFQNEAQLEKSRLLSDRFSAERPKGSFSTLEIQRTEQGDSAMYLCASSLSGLAEADTQYFGPGTRLTVL.

The chain couples TRBV14 to TRBJ2-5; 10 positions agree with TRBD1. The CDR3 covers 16 residues. The trim removed 0 bases at V and 4 bases at J, leaving 5 bases unmatched. Germline CDR1 and CDR2: SGHDN and FVKESK. CDR3 sequence: CASSQDGQGVGETQYF. In DNA form, the CDR3 reads TGTGCCAGCAGCCAAGATGGACAGGGGGTCGGAGAGACCCAGTACTTC.

Regarding this clonotype: A much larger clone is a single base away; this may be a read error. V and J are TRBV5-1 and TRBJ1-2; possible D gene TRBD1, 5 bases. The CDR3 runs 14 residues. In germline, CDR1 is SGHRS, CDR2 YFSETQ. The V end lost 4 bases, the J end lost 6 bases, and 16 bases lay between the germline ends. The CDR3 DNA reads TGCGCCAGCAGCGTGTACGAGGGGATCGATGGCTACACCTTC. Protein sequence: CASSVYEGIDGYTF. Filled out from reference TRBV5-1 and TRBJ1-2, the complete variable domain reads KAGVTQTPRYLIKTRGQQVTLSCSPISGHRSVSWYQQTPGQGLQFLFEYFSETQRNKGNFPGRFSGRQFSNSRSEMNVSTLELGDSALYLCASSVYEGIDGYTFGSGTRLTVV.

The V and J genes are TRBV7-8 and TRBJ1-4; D perhaps matches TRBD1 (6 bases). Germline lookup yields CDR1 SGHVS and CDR2 FQNEAQ. Trimming stripped 2 bases from V and 0 bases from J, with 13 bases between. The CDR3 is 17 residues long. The CDR3 sequence is CASSLRGGGTTNEKLFF. The CDR3 bases are TGTGCCAGCAGCTTACGAGGAGGGGGTACAACTAATGAAAAACTGTTTTTT.

This clonotype was detected a few times. The chain joins TRBV5-1 to TRBJ2-7; D remains ambiguous. The V and J ends lost 0 bases and 0 bases respectively, with 7 bases between them. The CDR3 covers 14 residues. Looked up from germline, CDR1 is SGHRS and CDR2 is YFSETQ. This CDR3 is CASSLDPVSYEQYF. In DNA form, the CDR3 reads TGCGCCAGCAGCTTGGATCCAGTCTCCTACGAGCAGTACTTC.

This chain links TRBV20-1 with TRBJ1-2, with D hard to call. V was shortened by 2 bases and J by 4 bases, with 11 bases between the two germline ends. The CDR3 runs to 13 residues. The germline CDR1 and CDR2 sequences are DFQATT and SNEGSKA (reference sequence). Written as DNA, the CDR3 is TGCAGTGCTAGATTTGGCAGAGCCTATGGCTACACCTTC. This encodes CSARFGRAYGYTF.

The gene calls are TRBV28 and TRBJ1-1; 7 bases are shared with TRBD1. This CDR3 has 16 residues. Germline values: CDR1 MDHEN, CDR2 SYDVKM. V lost 6 bases, J lost 2 bases, and 12 bases stayed unmatched. In DNA form, the CDR3 reads TGTGCCAGCAGGTCAAACAGGGGTCCCATAAACACTGAAGCTTTCTTT. Its protein product is CASRSNRGPINTEAFF.

There are a few counts of this clonotype. V usage is TRBV9 and J usage is TRBJ2-5; no clear D gene. The V end was cut by 5 bases, the J end by 5 bases, with 7 bases between. Germline V CDR1 and CDR2: SGDLS, YYNGEE. The CDR3 runs to 11 residues. The CDR3 here is CASSGLETQYF. DNA for the CDR3: TGTGCCAGCAGTGGATTGGAGACCCAGTACTTC.